Listed below are T cell receptor beta chains from one sample, sequenced in a study of shared clonotypes between healthy human individuals. Sequencing used immunoSEQ multiplex PCR; TCRdb keeps in-frame clones, though not all of them. The repertoire holds 1.6 million or so clones, roughly 97% seen once, with 0.95% to 1.5% in the top ten. Sequencing input: naive CD4+ T cells sorted from blood. The receptors shown here come from a man younger than 45 in good health. The CDR3 runs from the conserved cysteine through the conserved F or W. The D gene is left open where the match is weak. Only some rows state a clone size, as once, few, many or a class for expanded clones.

V gene	J gene	D gene	clone size	CDR3 DNA	CDR3 protein
TRBV5-5	TRBJ2-6	-	-	TGTGCCAGCAGTACGGCCTCCGGGGCCAACGTCCTGACTTTC	CASSTASGANVLTF
TRBV29-1	TRBJ2-7	TRBD1	once	TGCAGCGCTGGAGGACAGGGCGAGTTCTACGAGCAGTACTTC	CSAGGQGEFYEQYF
TRBV28	TRBJ2-7	-	-	TGTGCCAGCAGTCAACCCTCTCCCGGGGGTGCCTACGAGCAGTACTTC	CASSQPSPGGAYEQYF
TRBV18	TRBJ2-7	TRBD2	-	TGTGCCAGCTCAGCCGCCGGGACTAGCGGGGTTCCCTACGAGCAGTACTTC	CASSAAGTSGVPYEQYF
TRBV6-1	TRBJ2-1	-	once	TGTGCCAGCAGTGAAGCGGGCTTTGCGCCGGACAATGAGCAGTTCTTC	CASSEAGFAPDNEQFF
TRBV7-9	TRBJ2-2	TRBD1	-	TGTGCCAGCAGCCTCCAGGGGGCCGGGGAGCTGTTTTTT	CASSLQGAGELFF
TRBV7-6	TRBJ1-3	-	few	TGTGCCAGCAGCTTAGCAGTCTCTGGAAACACCATATATTTT	CASSLAVSGNTIYF
TRBV7-2	TRBJ2-2	TRBD1	-	TGTGCCAGCAGCTCGGGACAGGGATACACCGGGGAGCTGTTTTTT	CASSSGQGYTGELFF
TRBV6-1	TRBJ2-3	-	-	TGTGCCAGCAGTAAAGGGCCAGAAGCAGATACGCAGTATTTT	CASSKGPEADTQYF
TRBV28	TRBJ1-2	-	-	TGTGCCAGCAGGGACCTCAGCCCAAATTACGGCTACACCTTC	CASRDLSPNYGYTF
TRBV6-5	TRBJ2-5	TRBD1	-	TGTGCCAGCAGTTTTTCCGGGACAGGGACGTTAAAGACCCAGTACTTC	CASSFSGTGTLKTQYF
TRBV5-4	TRBJ1-1	-	-	TGTGCCAGCAGCTCCCCTCGAGGAACTGAAGCTTTCTTT	CASSSPRGTEAFF
TRBV28	TRBJ1-1	TRBD1	-	TGTGCCAGCAGTCCAGGGGGCATAGCTTTCTTT	CASSPGGIAFF
TRBV7-3	TRBJ2-5	TRBD2	-	TGTGCCAGCAGCTTAGTGGCGGGAGAGGGGGAGACCCAGTACTTC	CASSLVAGEGETQYF
TRBV7-2	TRBJ1-2	TRBD1	once	TGTGCCAGCAGCTTAGCGCAGGGGGCAGGCGGCTACACCTTC	CASSLAQGAGGYTF
TRBV29-1	TRBJ2-1	TRBD2	-	TGCAGCGTGGCCGGGAGGGCCAAGAATGAGCAGTTCTTC	CSVAGRAKNEQFF
TRBV19	TRBJ1-4	-	-	TGTGCCAGTAGTCCCCGCCGGGGGAGGGCCCTGGGGGAAAAACTGTTTTTT	CASSPRRGRALGEKLFF
TRBV5-6	TRBJ2-2	-	few	TGTGCCAGCAGCGACCTGGCGAGTGACCGGGAGCTGTTTTTT	CASSDLASDRELFF
TRBV7-9	TRBJ1-5	TRBD1	-	TGTGCCACCGGGACAGAAGGAAGCAATCAGCCCCAGCATTTT	CATGTEGSNQPQHF
TRBV10-3	TRBJ1-5	TRBD1	once	TGTGCCATCAGTGGGTCCCGGGACAGACTCAATCAGCCCCAGCATTTT	CAISGSRDRLNQPQHF
TRBV12-5	TRBJ1-1	-	-	TGTGCTAGTGGTTTAACGGGCGGGGAAAACACTGAAGCTTTCTTT	CASGLTGGENTEAFF
TRBV4-3	TRBJ1-4	TRBD1	-	TGCGCCAGCAGCCAAGGGACAGGGAATGAAAAACTGTTTTTT	CASSQGTGNEKLFF
TRBV27	TRBJ2-5	TRBD2	-	TGTGCCAGCAGTCCGAACCCCAGGACTAGCTGGCACTTC	CASSPNPRTSWHF
TRBV25-1	TRBJ2-7	TRBD1	-	TGTGCCAGCAGTGAGCGACAGGGGATAGTCTACGAGCAGTACTTC	CASSERQGIVYEQYF
TRBV7-8	TRBJ1-4	-	-	TGTGCCAGCAGCTTAGCGCAGCGCAGGGGAGATGAAAAACTGTTTTTT	CASSLAQRRGDEKLFF
TRBV29-1	TRBJ2-7	-	-	TGCAGCGTTGGCGGCTCCTACGAGCAGTACTTC	CSVGGSYEQYF
TRBV6-6	TRBJ2-7	-	-	TGTGCCAGCAGTTACTCGGGAGAGCAGTACTTC	CASSYSGEQYF
TRBV27	TRBJ2-7	-	-	TGTGCCAGCAGTTTTTTGGGGCGGGACGAGCAGTACTTC	CASSFLGRDEQYF
TRBV5-1	TRBJ1-1	-	few	TGCGCCAGCAGCTTGGGTCGGGGCGGCACTGAAGCTTTCTTT	CASSLGRGGTEAFF
TRBV5-8	TRBJ1-5	-	-	TGTGCCAGCAGCCCCCTACGGACAGTCTCCAATCAGCCCCAGCATTTT	CASSPLRTVSNQPQHF
TRBV9	TRBJ2-1	TRBD2	-	TGTGCCAGCAGCGTCGGACTAGCGGGGTTGGGAGAGCAGTTCTTC	CASSVGLAGLGEQFF
TRBV5-1	TRBJ2-7	TRBD1	-	TGCGCCAGCAGCTTGGGTCAGGGGGCCGAGCAGTACTTC	CASSLGQGAEQYF
TRBV7-3	TRBJ2-7	-	-	TGTGCCAGCAGCCCTTCAAACAATTTTAGGAACGAGCAGTACTTC	CASSPSNNFRNEQYF
TRBV7-7	TRBJ2-3	-	-	TGTGCCAGCAGCTTATTGGGACCCACAGATACGCAGTATTTT	CASSLLGPTDTQYF
TRBV14	TRBJ1-2	-	-	TGTGCCAGCAGCCAATCAACTTACTATGGCTACACCTTC	CASSQSTYYGYTF
TRBV15	TRBJ2-7	-	-	TGTGCCACCAGCAGAGATGGCGGGGCTGCCTACGAGCAGTACTTC	CATSRDGGAAYEQYF
TRBV10-3	TRBJ2-1	TRBD2	-	TGTGCCATCAGTGAGGCCCCGCGGGAGTCTGGCTACAATGAGCAGTTCTTC	CAISEAPRESGYNEQFF
TRBV6-5	TRBJ1-1	-	-	TGTGCCAGCAGTTACAAGGGGCCGACGAACACTGAAGCTTTCTTT	CASSYKGPTNTEAFF
TRBV5-1	TRBJ2-1	-	once	TGCGCCAGCAGCTTGGCCGGCGGGGACAATGAGCAGTTCTTC	CASSLAGGDNEQFF
TRBV5-1	TRBJ2-2	-	-	TGCGCCAGCAGCTTGTTTGGCCCGACCACAGGGGACTTCGCCGGGGAGCTGTTTTTT	CASSLFGPTTGDFAGELFF
TRBV11-2	TRBJ2-7	TRBD2	-	TGTGCCAGCAGGGGGCTAGCGGGAGGGGGCTACGAGCAGTACTTC	CASRGLAGGGYEQYF
TRBV19	TRBJ2-1	TRBD2	-	TGTGCCAGTAGTAGGCGGAGCGGGAGCTCCTACAATGAGCAGTTCTTC	CASSRRSGSSYNEQFF
TRBV19	TRBJ2-3	-	-	TGTGCCAGTAGTATCCTGGGGGCCCCGGCCACAGATACGCAGTATTTT	CASSILGAPATDTQYF
TRBV7-3	TRBJ2-7	TRBD2	-	TGTGCCAGCAAACTAGCGGGAGTAGACGAGCAGTACTTC	CASKLAGVDEQYF
TRBV19	TRBJ1-2	TRBD1	-	TGTGCCAGTAGTATAAGTGGCGCGAGGGGGCGACGTAATGGCTACACCTTC	CASSISGARGRRNGYTF
TRBV28	TRBJ1-3	TRBD1	-	TGTGCCAGCAGTTTGGTGCGGGGACAGTACTCTGGAAACACCATATATTTT	CASSLVRGQYSGNTIYF
TRBV7-3	TRBJ2-1	TRBD2	-	TGTGCCAGCAGCCGTAAGGGACTAGCGGGAGGGGTTGAGCAGTTCTTC	CASSRKGLAGGVEQFF
TRBV6-1	TRBJ2-1	-	once	TGTGCCAGCATGGGTGGCTACAATGAGCAGTTCTTC	CASMGGYNEQFF
TRBV28	TRBJ2-7	TRBD1	-	TGTGCCAGCAGTCCCCACGGACAGGTGACCTACGAGCAGTACTTC	CASSPHGQVTYEQYF
TRBV5-4	TRBJ2-3	TRBD1	-	TGTGCCAGCAGCCTGACAGGGGAAGGCGCGCAGTATTTT	CASSLTGEGAQYF
TRBV7-9	TRBJ1-4	-	-	TGTGCCAGCAGCTCCTCCTGGGCCGATGAAAAACTGTTTTTT	CASSSSWADEKLFF
TRBV10-2	TRBJ2-7	TRBD2	-	TGCGCCAGCAAGACAGGGACTAGCGTCGCCCACGAGCAGTACTTC	CASKTGTSVAHEQYF
TRBV5-1	TRBJ2-7	TRBD1	-	TGCGCCAGCAGCTTGGTCGGACAGGGGGCCTACGAGCAGTACTTC	CASSLVGQGAYEQYF
TRBV14	TRBJ2-2	-	-	TGTGCCAGCAGCTGGCTCACGAACACCGGGGAGCTGTTTTTT	CASSWLTNTGELFF
TRBV20-1	TRBJ2-1	-	-	TGCAGTGCTTACAGGGTGAATGAGCAGTTCTTC	CSAYRVNEQFF
TRBV11-2	TRBJ2-5	-	-	TGTGCCAGCAGCTTTTCAGGACTCCAAGAGACCCAGTACTTC	CASSFSGLQETQYF
TRBV7-7	TRBJ2-5	-	-	TGTGCCAGCAGCTTGTCACCGGCGTCTAGGGAGACCCAGTACTTC	CASSLSPASRETQYF
TRBV28	TRBJ2-5	-	-	TGTGCCAGCAGTTCCTGGGCGGGGGCGTACCAAGAGACCCAGTACTTC	CASSSWAGAYQETQYF
TRBV5-6	TRBJ2-7	TRBD2	once	TGTGCCAGCAGCGAGCTAAGCGGGAGCCACTTCTACGAGCAGTACTTC	CASSELSGSHFYEQYF
TRBV28	TRBJ1-1	TRBD1	-	TGTGCCAGCAGTGAAAACAGGGGGACTGAAGCTTTCTTT	CASSENRGTEAFF